This T cell receptor (beta chain) was observed in a study of shared clonotypes between healthy human individuals. TCRdb's copy holds only in-frame clones and misses some; the assay was immunoSEQ multiplex PCR. The sample carries 2.3 million or so clones, 90% to 95% recorded once. Germline-derived CDR1 and CDR2 are MDHEN and SYDVKM. V was clipped by 7 bases and J by 4 bases; unmatched bases: 10. The CDR3 totals 15 residues. This TCR derives from a man aged 18 to 29 in good health. Some clones in this sample may be carry-over from other donors' samples. The source material was naive CD4+ T cells from PBMCs. Subset specified: CD45RA+ positively selected. This sequence joins TRBV28 and TRBJ2-7, with TRBD2 matching over 10 bases. CDR3 region: CASTGTLAGDYEQYF. CDR3 sequence (DNA): TGTGCCAGCACGGGTACCCTAGCGGGAGATTACGAGCAGTACTTC.